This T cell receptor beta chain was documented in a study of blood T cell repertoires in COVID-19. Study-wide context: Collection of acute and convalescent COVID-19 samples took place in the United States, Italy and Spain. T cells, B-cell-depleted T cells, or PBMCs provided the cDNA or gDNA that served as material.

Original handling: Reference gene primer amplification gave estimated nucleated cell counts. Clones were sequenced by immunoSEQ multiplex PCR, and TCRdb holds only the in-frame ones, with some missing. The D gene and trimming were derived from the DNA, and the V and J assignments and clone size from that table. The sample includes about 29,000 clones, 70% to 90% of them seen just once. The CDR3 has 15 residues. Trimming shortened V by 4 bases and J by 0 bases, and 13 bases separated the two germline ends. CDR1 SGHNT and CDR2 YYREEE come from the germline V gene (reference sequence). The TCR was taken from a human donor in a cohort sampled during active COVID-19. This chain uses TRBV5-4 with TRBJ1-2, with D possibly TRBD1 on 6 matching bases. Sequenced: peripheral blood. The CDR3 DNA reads TGTGCCAGCAGCCTAGGACAGAAGACTAACTATGGCTACACCTTC. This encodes CASSLGQKTNYGYTF.